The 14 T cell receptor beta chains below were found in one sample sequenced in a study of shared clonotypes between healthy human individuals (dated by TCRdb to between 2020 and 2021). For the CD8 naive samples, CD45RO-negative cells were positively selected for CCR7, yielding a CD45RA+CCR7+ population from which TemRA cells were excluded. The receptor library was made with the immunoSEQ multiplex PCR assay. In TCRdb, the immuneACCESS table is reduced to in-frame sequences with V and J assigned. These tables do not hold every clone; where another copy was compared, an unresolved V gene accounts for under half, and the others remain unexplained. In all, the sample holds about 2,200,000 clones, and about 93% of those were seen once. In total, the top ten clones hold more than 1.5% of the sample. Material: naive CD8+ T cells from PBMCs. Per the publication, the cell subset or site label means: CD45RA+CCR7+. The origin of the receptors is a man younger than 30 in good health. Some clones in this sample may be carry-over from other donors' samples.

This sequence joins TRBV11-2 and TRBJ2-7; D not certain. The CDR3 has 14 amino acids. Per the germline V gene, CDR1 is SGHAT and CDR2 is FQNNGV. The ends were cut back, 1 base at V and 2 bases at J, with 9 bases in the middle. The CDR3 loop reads CASSLGSSTYEQYF. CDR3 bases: TGTGCCAGCAGCTTAGGGTCCAGCACCTACGAGCAGTACTTC.

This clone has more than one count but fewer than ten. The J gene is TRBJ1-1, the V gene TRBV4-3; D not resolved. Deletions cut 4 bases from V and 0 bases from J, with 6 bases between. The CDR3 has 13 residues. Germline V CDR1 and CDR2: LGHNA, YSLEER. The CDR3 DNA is TGCGCCAGCAGCCCGGTCTTGAACACTGAAGCTTTCTTT. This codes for CASSPVLNTEAFF.

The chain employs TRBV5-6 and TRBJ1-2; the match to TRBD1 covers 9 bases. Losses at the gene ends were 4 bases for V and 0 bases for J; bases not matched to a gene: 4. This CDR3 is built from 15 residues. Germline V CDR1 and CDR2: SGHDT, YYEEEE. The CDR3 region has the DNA TGTGCCAGCAGCCCGGGACAGGGTTCTAACTATGGCTACACCTTC. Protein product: CASSPGQGSNYGYTF.

The CDR3 bases are TGTGCCAGCAGCGGCCGGGCCCGCCTTGGAGAGAATGAAGCTTTCTTT. This sequence encodes CASSGRARLGENEAFF. The J gene is TRBJ1-1, the V gene TRBV7-6; no firm D call. CDR1 is SGHVS and CDR2 is FNYEAQ in the germline V gene. CDR3 length: 16 residues. The V end lost 5 bases, the J end lost 7 bases, and 23 bases lay between the germline ends. Looking up the rest from reference TRBV7-6 and TRBJ1-1 gives the full variable domain: GAGVSQSPRYKVTKRGQDVALRCDPISGHVSLYWYRQALGQGPEFLTYFNYEAQQDKSGLPNDRFSAERPEGSISTLTIQRTEQRDSAMYRCASSGRARLGENEAFFGQGTRLTVV.

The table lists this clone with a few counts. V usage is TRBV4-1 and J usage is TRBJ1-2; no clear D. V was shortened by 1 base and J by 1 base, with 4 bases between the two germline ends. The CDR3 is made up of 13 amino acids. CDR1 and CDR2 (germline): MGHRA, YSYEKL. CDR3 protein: CASSQGVNYGYTF. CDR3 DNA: TGCGCCAGCAGCCAAGGGGTTAACTATGGCTACACCTTC.

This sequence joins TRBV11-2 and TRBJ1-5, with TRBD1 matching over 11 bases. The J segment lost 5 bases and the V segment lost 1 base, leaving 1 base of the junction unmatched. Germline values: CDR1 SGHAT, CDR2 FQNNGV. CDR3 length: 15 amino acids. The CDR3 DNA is TGTGCCAGCAGCTTAGGGACAGGGGGCTATCAGCCCCAGCATTTT. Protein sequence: CASSLGTGGYQPQHF.

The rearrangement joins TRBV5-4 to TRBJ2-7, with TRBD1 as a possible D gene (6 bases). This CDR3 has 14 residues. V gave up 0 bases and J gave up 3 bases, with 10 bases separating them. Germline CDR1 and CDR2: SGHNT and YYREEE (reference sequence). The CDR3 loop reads CASSLGWDNYEQYF. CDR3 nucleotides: TGTGCCAGCAGCTTGGGATGGGACAACTACGAGCAGTACTTC.

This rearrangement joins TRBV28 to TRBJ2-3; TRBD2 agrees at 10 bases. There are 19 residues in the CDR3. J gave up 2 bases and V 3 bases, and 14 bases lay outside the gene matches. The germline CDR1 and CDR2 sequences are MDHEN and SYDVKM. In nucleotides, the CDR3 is TGTGCCAGCAGTTTCCCGCCCCAGACAACTAGCGGGATCACAGATACGCAGTATTTT. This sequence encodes CASSFPPQTTSGITDTQYF.

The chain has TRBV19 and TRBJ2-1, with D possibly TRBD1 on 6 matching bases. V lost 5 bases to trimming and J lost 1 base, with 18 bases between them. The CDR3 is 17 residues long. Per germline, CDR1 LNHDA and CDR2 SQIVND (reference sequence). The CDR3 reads CASSAQTGPVSYNEQFF. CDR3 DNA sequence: TGTGCCAGTAGTGCACAGACAGGTCCCGTTTCCTACAATGAGCAGTTCTTC.

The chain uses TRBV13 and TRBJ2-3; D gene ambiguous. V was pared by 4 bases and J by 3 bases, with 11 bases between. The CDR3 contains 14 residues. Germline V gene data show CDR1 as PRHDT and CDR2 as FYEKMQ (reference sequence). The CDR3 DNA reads TGTGCCAGCAGCTACCACCTGGAGACAGATACGCAGTATTTT. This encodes CASSYHLETDTQYF.

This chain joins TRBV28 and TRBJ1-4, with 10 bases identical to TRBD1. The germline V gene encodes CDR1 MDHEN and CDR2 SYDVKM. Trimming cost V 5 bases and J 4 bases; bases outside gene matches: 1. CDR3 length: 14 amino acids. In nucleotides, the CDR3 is TGTGCCAGCAGTGACAGGGGGCGTAATGAAAAACTGTTTTTT. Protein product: CASSDRGRNEKLFF.

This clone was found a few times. The CDR3 DNA is TGTGCCAGCAGCATACCCCCTGAAGCTTTCTTT. This translates into CASSIPPEAFF. The chain combines TRBV7-9 with TRBJ1-1; D ambiguous. The CDR3 covers 11 residues. Between the trimmed V and J ends, which lost 5 bases and 6 bases, there was a span of 7 bases. CDR1 is SEHNR, CDR2 FQNEAQ, per germline (reference sequence).

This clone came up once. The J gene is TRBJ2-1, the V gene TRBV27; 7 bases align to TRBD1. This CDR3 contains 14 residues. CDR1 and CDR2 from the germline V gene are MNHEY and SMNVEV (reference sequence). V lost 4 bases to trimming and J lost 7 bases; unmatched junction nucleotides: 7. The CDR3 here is CASSSGQEVNEQFF. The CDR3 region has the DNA TGTGCCAGCAGTTCCGGACAGGAGGTTAATGAGCAGTTCTTC.

CDR3 sequence reads: CATSRVVDQPQHF. CDR3 sequence (DNA): TGTGCCACCAGCAGAGTGGTTGATCAGCCCCAGCATTTT. The rearrangement links TRBV15 to TRBJ1-5; D is ambiguous. V lost 1 base and J lost 5, with 6 bases in between. This CDR3 region has 13 residues. Germline V gene lookup returns CDR1 LNHNV and CDR2 YYDKDF (reference sequence).